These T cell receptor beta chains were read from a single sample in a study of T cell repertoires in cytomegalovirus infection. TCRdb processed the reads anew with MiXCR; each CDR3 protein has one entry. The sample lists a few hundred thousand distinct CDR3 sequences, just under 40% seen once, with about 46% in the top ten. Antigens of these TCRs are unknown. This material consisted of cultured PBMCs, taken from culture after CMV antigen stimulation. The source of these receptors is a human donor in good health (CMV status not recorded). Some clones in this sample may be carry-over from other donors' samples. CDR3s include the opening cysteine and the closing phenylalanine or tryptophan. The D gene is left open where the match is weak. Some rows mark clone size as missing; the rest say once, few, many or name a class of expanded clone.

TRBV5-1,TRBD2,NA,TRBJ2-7,CASTRLAGPYEQYF,TGCGCCAGCACACGACTAGCGGGCCCCTACGAGCAGTACTTC
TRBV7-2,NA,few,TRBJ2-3,CASSPRWGYTDTQYF,TGTGCCAGCAGCCCCCGTTGGGGTTACACAGATACGCAGTATTTT
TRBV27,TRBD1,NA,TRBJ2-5,CASSPSRRYPQGAKETQYF,TGTGCCAGCAGTCCTTCTCGTCGATATCCACAGGGGGCGAAAGAGACCCAGTACTTC
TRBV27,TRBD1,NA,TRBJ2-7,CASSLSPGQGFSHEQYF,TGTGCCAGCAGTTTATCCCCGGGACAGGGTTTCAGTCACGAGCAGTACTTC
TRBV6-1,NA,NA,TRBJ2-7,CASSAVGESEQYF,TGTGCCAGCAGTGCCGTCGGGGAGAGCGAGCAGTACTTC
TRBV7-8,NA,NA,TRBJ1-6,CASSHASQGEDSPLHF,TGTGCCAGCAGCCACGCGAGTCAAGGGGAGGATTCACCCCTCCACTTT
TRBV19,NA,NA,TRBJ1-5,CASSTRGAGPRQPQHF,TGTGCCAGTAGCACCCGGGGTGCGGGGCCCAGGCAGCCCCAGCATTTT
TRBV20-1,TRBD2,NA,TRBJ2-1,CSAIKGLAYSYNEQFF,TGCAGTGCTATTAAGGGACTAGCTTACTCCTACAATGAGCAGTTCTTC
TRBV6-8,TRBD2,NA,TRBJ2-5,CASRGLGLAAETQYF,TGTGCCAGCAGGGGACTCGGACTAGCGGCAGAGACCCAGTACTTC
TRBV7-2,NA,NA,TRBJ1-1,CASSWRVMSTEAFF,TGTGCCAGCAGCTGGAGGGTGATGAGCACTGAAGCTTTCTTT
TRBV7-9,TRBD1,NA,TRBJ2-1,CASSLAGTGMYNEQFF,TGTGCCAGCAGCTTAGCTGGGACAGGGATGTACAATGAGCAGTTCTTC
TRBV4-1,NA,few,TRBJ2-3,CASRQFPMGSPSTDTQYF,TGCGCCAGCAGGCAGTTCCCTATGGGGAGCCCGAGCACAGATACGCAGTATTTT
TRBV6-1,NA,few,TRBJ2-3,CASSEFGSYTDTQYF,TGTGCCAGCAGTGAATTCGGCTCGTACACAGATACGCAGTATTTT
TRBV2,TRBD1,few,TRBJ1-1,CASTIQGGNTEAFF,TGTGCCAGCACCATACAGGGGGGGAACACTGAAGCTTTCTTT
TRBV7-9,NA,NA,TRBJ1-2,CASSLATVSYCYTF,TGTGCCAGCAGCTTAGCCACAGTTTCCTATTGCTACACCTTC
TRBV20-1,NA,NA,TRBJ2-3,CSALRLSAGPDTQYF,TGCAGTGCCCTTAGACTATCCGCGGGCCCAGATACGCAGTATTTT
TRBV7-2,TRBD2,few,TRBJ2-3,CASSTYSGGSGAIGTQYF,TGTGCCAGCAGCACATATAGCGGGGGATCAGGCGCCATTGGTACGCAGTATTTT
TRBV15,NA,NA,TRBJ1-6,CAAQGANYNSPLHF,TGTGCCGCCCAAGGAGCCAATTATAATTCACCCCTCCACTTT
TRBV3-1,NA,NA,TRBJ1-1,CASSPELGPGWAFF,TGTGCCAGCAGCCCCGAATTGGGGCCTGGGTGGGCTTTCTTT
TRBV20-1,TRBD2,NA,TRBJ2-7,CSARGHGGRGTPYEQYF,TGCAGTGCTAGAGGCCACGGCGGGCGGGGGACGCCCTACGAGCAGTACTTC
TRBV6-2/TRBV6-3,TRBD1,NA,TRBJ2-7,CATLRDRGSYEQYF,TGTGCCACCCTAAGGGACAGGGGTTCCTATGAGCAGTACTTC
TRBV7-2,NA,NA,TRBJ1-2,CASSFTGSGYTF,TGTGCCAGCAGCTTCACAGGGAGTGGCTACACCTTC
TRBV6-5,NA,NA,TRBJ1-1,CAVPGTDSAFF,TGTGCCGTTCCAGGGACGGATTCGGCTTTCTTT
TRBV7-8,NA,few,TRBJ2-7,CASSWGGQGLSYEQYF,TGTGCCAGCAGCTGGGGTGGGCAGGGGTTATCCTACGAGCAGTACTTC
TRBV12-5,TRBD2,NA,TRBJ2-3,CASGYLAGGVTDTQYF,TGTGCTAGTGGCTACCTAGCGGGAGGGGTCACAGATACGCAGTATTTT
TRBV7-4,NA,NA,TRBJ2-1,CASSLGRAGEQFF,TGTGCCAGCAGCTTAGGGCGGGCGGGGGAGCAGTTCTTC
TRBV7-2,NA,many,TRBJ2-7,CASSPAGSSYEQYF,TGTGCCAGCAGCCCCGCGGGTTCCTCCTACGAGCAGTACTTC
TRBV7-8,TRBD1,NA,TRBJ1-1,CASRYRGLNTEAFF,TGTGCCAGCAGATACAGGGGACTGAACACTGAAGCTTTCTTT
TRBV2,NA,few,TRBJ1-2,CASSEARSEGGYTF,TGTGCCAGCAGTGAAGCCAGATCGGAAGGGGGCTACACCTTC
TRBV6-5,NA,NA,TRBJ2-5,CASSYSMGRQETQYF,TGTGCCAGCAGTTACTCGATGGGGAGACAAGAGACCCAGTACTTC
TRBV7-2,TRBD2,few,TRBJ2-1,CASSQSGISYNEQFF,TGTGCCAGCAGCCAGAGCGGGATCTCCTACAATGAGCAGTTCTTC
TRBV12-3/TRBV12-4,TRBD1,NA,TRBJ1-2,CASRGQVGRRGYTF,TGTGCCAGCAGAGGACAGGTCGGCCGGCGTGGCTACACCTTC
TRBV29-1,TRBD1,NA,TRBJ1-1,CSVIYRDRDTEAFF,TGCAGCGTGATATACCGGGACAGAGACACTGAAGCTTTCTTT
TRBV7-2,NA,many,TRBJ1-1,CASSSDGGQVNTEAFF,TGTGCCAGCAGCTCTGATGGGGGGCAGGTGAACACTGAAGCTTTCTTT
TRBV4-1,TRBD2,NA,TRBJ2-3,CASSPIISQSRLAGGVDTQYF,TGCGCCAGCAGCCCCATTATATCCCAATCGAGACTAGCGGGGGGGGTAGATACGCAGTATTTT
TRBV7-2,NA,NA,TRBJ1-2,CASSLVSGGDYGYTF,TGTGCCAGCAGCTTAGTCTCGGGAGGGGACTATGGCTACACCTTC
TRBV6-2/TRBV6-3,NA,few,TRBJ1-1,CASSYSPTRPGYTEAFF,TGTGCCAGCAGTTACTCCCCCACCCGCCCAGGGTACACTGAAGCTTTCTTT
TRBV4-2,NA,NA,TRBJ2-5,CASSHGRPETQYF,TGTGCCAGCAGCCATGGAAGGCCGGAGACCCAGTACTTC
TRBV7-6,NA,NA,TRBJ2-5,CASSFGPTRGPETQYF,TGTGCCAGCAGCTTCGGACCGACCAGGGGTCCTGAGACCCAGTACTTC
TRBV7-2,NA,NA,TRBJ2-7,CASSVKFGVHEQYF,TGTGCCAGCAGCGTAAAGTTCGGTGTCCACGAGCAGTACTTC
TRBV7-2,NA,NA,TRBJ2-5,CASSSGARVQETQYF,TGTGCCAGCAGCTCCGGGGCGAGAGTACAAGAGACCCAGTACTTC
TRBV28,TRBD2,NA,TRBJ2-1,CASSYRLAGLDEQFF,TGTGCCAGCAGTTACCGACTAGCGGGGCTTGATGAGCAGTTCTTC
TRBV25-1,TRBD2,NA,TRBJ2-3,CASSVGLAVGTDTQYF,TGTGCCAGCAGTGTGGGACTAGCGGTGGGCACAGATACGCAGTATTTT
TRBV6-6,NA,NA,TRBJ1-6,CASSLKRTAYSPLHF,TGTGCCAGCAGCCTCAAACGCACAGCCTACTCACCCCTCCACTTT
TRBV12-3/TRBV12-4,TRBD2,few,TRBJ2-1,CASSPGGSGGWNEQFF,TGTGCCAGCAGCCCCGGAGGCAGCGGGGGGTGGAATGAGCAGTTCTTC
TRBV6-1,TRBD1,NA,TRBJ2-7,CASEPQTLRTGNYEQYF,TGTGCCAGCGAACCGCAGACCTTGAGGACAGGGAACTACGAGCAGTACTTC
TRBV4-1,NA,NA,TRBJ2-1,CASSQDPTQRKFF,TGCGCCAGCAGCCAAGATCCTACCCAACGGAAGTTCTTC
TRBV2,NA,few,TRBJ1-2,CASRKGTYGYTF,TGTGCCAGCAGGAAGGGGACCTATGGCTACACCTTC
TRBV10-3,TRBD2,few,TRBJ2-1,CAISSGGSDEQFF,TGTGCCATCAGCTCGGGAGGATCCGATGAGCAGTTCTTC
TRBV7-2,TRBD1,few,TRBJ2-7,CASSLGQGLYEQYF,TGTGCCAGCAGCCTGGGACAGGGCCTCTACGAGCAGTACTTC
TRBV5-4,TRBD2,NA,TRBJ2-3,CASSLRISGITDTQYF,TGTGCCAGCAGCTTAAGGATTAGCGGGATTACAGATACGCAGTATTTT